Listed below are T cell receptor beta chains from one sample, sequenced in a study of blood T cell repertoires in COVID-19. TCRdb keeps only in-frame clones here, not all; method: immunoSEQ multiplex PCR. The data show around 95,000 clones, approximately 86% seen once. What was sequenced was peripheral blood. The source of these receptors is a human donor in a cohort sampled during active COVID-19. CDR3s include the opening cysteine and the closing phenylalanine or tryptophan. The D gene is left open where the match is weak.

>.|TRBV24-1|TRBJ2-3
CATSDTLRGRDTQYF
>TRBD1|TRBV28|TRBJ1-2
CASSLGGQGAYGYTF
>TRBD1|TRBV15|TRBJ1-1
CAIATGLVGTEAFF
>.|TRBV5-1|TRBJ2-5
CASSFSLQAPETQYF
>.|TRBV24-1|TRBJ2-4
CATSEGQVSSIQYF
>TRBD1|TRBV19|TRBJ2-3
CASSSGQVLTDTQYF
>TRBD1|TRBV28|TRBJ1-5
CASSLTTGGGQPQHF
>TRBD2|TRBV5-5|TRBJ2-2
CASSLRAGAGMGNTGELFF
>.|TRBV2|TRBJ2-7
CASSESVGGSTYEQYF
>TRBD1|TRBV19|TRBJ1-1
CASRSSGQGVTEAFF
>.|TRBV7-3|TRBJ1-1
CASSAVVNTEAFF
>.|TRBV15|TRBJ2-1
CATSRERGQNDEQFF
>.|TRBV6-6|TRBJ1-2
CASGGGGYGYTF
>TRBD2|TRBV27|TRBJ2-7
CASSYGTSGVYEQYF
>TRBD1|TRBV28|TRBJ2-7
CASSLFGTGIYEQYF
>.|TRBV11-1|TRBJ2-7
CASSLGGRWEQYF
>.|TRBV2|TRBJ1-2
CASSVGQGPYGYTF
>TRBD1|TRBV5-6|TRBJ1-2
CASSPGTALGYTF
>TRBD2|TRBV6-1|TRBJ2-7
CASSEVRGVEQYF
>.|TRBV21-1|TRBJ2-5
CASSIPQGLAGLETQYF
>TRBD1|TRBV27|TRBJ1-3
CASSITGGGNTIYF
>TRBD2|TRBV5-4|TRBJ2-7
CASSLGGAGVSYEQYF
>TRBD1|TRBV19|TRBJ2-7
CASSTRDRVVEQYF
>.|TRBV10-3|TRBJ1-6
CAISESTGFNSPLHF
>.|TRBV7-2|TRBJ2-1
CASSWRGGDWPNEQFF
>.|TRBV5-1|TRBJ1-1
CASSSDTVNTEAFF